The entry below gives a single TCR beta chain sequence along with its context. The target antigen is unknown. UMI-labeled 5' RACE was used to make TCR beta libraries. TCRdb re-called the 5' RACE reads; every CDR3 protein appears as one record, without DNA. In total, the table holds some 5,000 distinct CDR3 sequences. This entry comes from a study of human CD8 memory T cell subsets. Notes on the study in general: By Chao1 estimates, precursor exhausted T cells appeared less diverse than stem-like memory T cells. The stem-like memory T cell repertoire shared very little with the precursor exhausted T cell repertoire.

Total CD8+ T cells underwent enrichment via negative magnetic separation. The clonotype originates from a human donor in good health. Sequencing input: CD8+ T cells from PBMCs.

CDR3 loop: CSATSGREHNEQFF. The chain is built from TRBV20-1 and TRBJ2-1; TCRdb lists TRBD2, though no DNA is available to test this call. The CDR3 is 14 residues long. Germline V CDR1 and CDR2: DFQATT, SNEGSKA (reference sequence).